One sample yielded the 23 T cell receptor beta chains listed below, sequenced in a study of spatial heterogeneity in lung cancer. General study results and limits: Intratumoral expanded alpha and beta TCR counts were found to track tumor mutation counts.

Time point specified: sample taken at primary tumor resection. No antigen has been identified for these receptors. TCRdb used MiXCR to reprocess the 5' RACE reads, holding one entry per CDR3 protein. Altogether tens of thousands of distinct CDR3 sequences are present, 5% to 7% being singletons, with the ten largest covering around 10%. Here the sequenced sample was lung tumor tissue, taken at surgery. The receptors were sampled from a male donor with early-stage non-small cell lung cancer.

In this sample, this clonotype turned up a few times. J is TRBJ2-4 and V is TRBV29-1; 7 nucleotides align to TRBD1. Germline lookup yields CDR1 SQVTM and CDR2 ANQGSEA. CDR3 length: 14 residues. V shed 0 bases, J shed 6 bases, and the junction held 5 bases outside the gene matches. For the CDR3, the DNA is TGCAGCGTTGAAGATCAAGGGGGCGGAAACATTCAGTACTTC. This codes for CSVEDQGGGNIQYF.

In its sample, this clonotype was seen many times. V is TRBV7-8 and J is TRBJ1-6, with a weak D call TRBD1 (6 bases). The V end lost 1 base, the J end lost 7 bases, and 11 bases lay between the germline ends. The CDR3 spans 15 residues. Germline values: CDR1 SGHVS, CDR2 FQNEAQ. Written as DNA, the CDR3 is TGTGCCAGCAGCTTAGACCATCAGGGGAATTCACCCCTCCACTTT. As protein: CASSLDHQGNSPLHF. Filled out from reference TRBV7-8 and TRBJ1-6, the complete variable domain reads GAGVSQSPRYKVAKRGQDVALRCDPISGHVSLFWYQQALGQGPEFLTYFQNEAQLDKSGLPSDRFFAERPEGSVSTLKIQRTQQEDSAVYLCASSLDHQGNSPLHFGNGTRLTVT.

This clonotype was seen repeatedly, ten times or more. This chain links TRBV2 with TRBJ2-1, with 7 nucleotides matching TRBD2. The V gene's germline CDR1 is SNHLY and CDR2 FYNNEI. The CDR3 is 15 amino acids. After removal of 1 base from V and 6 bases from J, the junction contained 6 bases not matched to a gene. This CDR3 reads CASSEGLAGSNEQFF. The DNA for the CDR3 is TGTGCCAGCAGTGAAGGTTTAGCGGGTTCCAATGAGCAGTTCTTC.

This clonotype has a count of ten or more. The genes are TRBV4-1 and TRBJ2-7, with TRBD2 matching 7 bases. The germline gives CDR1 MGHRA, CDR2 YSYEKL. V lost 0 bases to trimming and J lost 1 base; unmatched junction nucleotides: 18. There are 20 residues in the CDR3. The CDR3 DNA sequence: TGCGCCAGCAGCCAAGACTCAGGATCCTCAGTGCGCGGGGGATCCTACGAGCAGTACTTC. This sequence encodes CASSQDSGSSVRGGSYEQYF.

This clonotype was picked up many times. The chain joins TRBV12-3 or TRBV12-4 to TRBJ2-5; D not certain. Trimming pared 5 bases from V and 0 bases from J, leaving 7 bases between. This CDR3 has 13 amino acids. The CDR3 reads CASSPADQETQYF. DNA for the CDR3: TGTGCCAGCAGTCCGGCGGACCAAGAGACCCAGTACTTC.

This clonotype was seen at least ten times. In nucleotides, the CDR3 is TGTGCCAGTGACAGGGGGCAGTCTGAAGCTTTCTTT. Protein sequence: CASDRGQSEAFF. The chain joins TRBV6-2 or TRBV6-3 to TRBJ1-1; 10 bases agree with TRBD1. This CDR3 region has 12 residues. The germline gives CDR1 MNHEY, CDR2 SVGEGT. The V segment lost 9 bases and the J segment 6 bases; nucleotides outside the gene matches: 4.

This clonotype has at least ten counts. The chain uses TRBV28 and TRBJ1-5; D is undetermined. V was cut by 10 bases and J by 6 bases, with 7 bases left in between. CDR1 and CDR2 from the germline V gene are MDHEN and SYDVKM. The CDR3 totals 10 residues. The chain's CDR3 is CATLAQPQHF. DNA of the CDR3: TGTGCCACCCTAGCTCAGCCCCAGCATTTT.

In this sample, this clonotype turned up a few times. CDR3 region: CASRFILLGRGEQYF. The CDR3 DNA follows: TGTGCAAGTCGCTTCATACTACTCGGGCGAGGCGAGCAGTACTTC. The chain combines TRBV12-2 with TRBJ2-7; the table's D call TRBD1 went unverified against the DNA. TRBV12-2 is deemed a pseudogene. This CDR3 has 15 residues.

This clonotype was counted ten times or more. The rearrangement uses TRBV28 and TRBJ1-4; D is perhaps TRBD1 (5 bases). The ends were cut back, 9 bases at V and 7 bases at J, with 12 bases in the middle. Germline lookup yields CDR1 MDHEN and CDR2 SYDVKM. The length of the CDR3 is 12 residues. This CDR3 reads CASQGVGEKLFF. The CDR3, as DNA: TGTGCCAGTCAGGGAGTTGGTGAAAAACTGTTTTTT.

The sample holds many counts of this clonotype. The chain uses TRBV7-8 and TRBJ1-5; D perhaps matches TRBD1 (6 bases). This CDR3 is 13 amino acids long. Trimming cost V 1 base and J 7 bases, with 8 bases left between them. In germline, CDR1 is SGHVS, CDR2 FQNEAQ. The CDR3 sequence is CASSLVQGQPQHF. The CDR3 DNA reads TGTGCCAGCAGCTTAGTACAGGGACAGCCCCAGCATTTT.

There are many counts of this clonotype. The rearrangement uses TRBV12-3 or TRBV12-4 and TRBJ1-2, with 7 bases aligning to TRBD1. J was trimmed by 0 bases and V by 5 bases; bases with no gene match: 18. This CDR3 contains 19 residues. The DNA for the CDR3 is TGTGCCAGCAGTCCCCCCCCTCGGACAGGCCCAAGAGCTAACTATGGCTACACCTTC. It translates to CASSPPPRTGPRANYGYTF.

This clonotype was seen at least ten times. The chain links TRBV7-6 to TRBJ1-6, with D hard to call. The CDR3 is made up of 15 amino acids. V lost 5 bases and J 5 bases, leaving 13 bases between the germline ends. Germline lookup yields CDR1 SGHVS and CDR2 FNYEAQ. CDR3 loop: CASSPRTGNNSPLHF. The CDR3 DNA follows: TGTGCCAGCAGCCCCCGGACGGGAAATAATTCACCCCTCCACTTT.

This clonotype showed up just a few times. Compared with germline, one end of the junction differs, possibly owing to a read error. The rearrangement links TRBV27 to TRBJ2-1; 7 bases align to TRBD2. Germline loops: CDR1 MNHEY, CDR2 SMNVEV (reference sequence). CDR3 length equals 14 residues. DNA of the CDR3: TGTGCGAGCATCGGGGAGGGCTCCTACAATGAGCAGTTCTTC. It encodes CASIGEGSYNEQFF.

This clonotype has a count of ten or more. The chain links TRBV30 to TRBJ2-5; D unresolved. Germline V gene data show CDR1 as GTSNPN and CDR2 as SVGIG (reference sequence). The V gene lost 2 bases and the J gene lost 3 bases, with 13 bases spanning the gap. This CDR3 region has 14 residues. The CDR3 loop is CAWSRQPYKETQYF. CDR3 nucleotides: TGTGCCTGGAGTCGCCAGCCGTATAAAGAGACCCAGTACTTC.

This clonotype was counted at least ten times. V usage is TRBV29-1 and J usage is TRBJ2-7, with 8 nucleotides matching TRBD1. The V and J ends lost 7 bases and 3 bases, in that order; junction bases with no gene match: 5. CDR1 and CDR2 (germline): SQVTM, ANQGSEA. The CDR3 contains 12 residues. CDR3 DNA: TGCAGCGCTTGGACAGGGAGCTACGAGCAGTACTTC. Protein product: CSAWTGSYEQYF.

The table lists this clonotype with a few counts. The chain uses TRBV7-3 and TRBJ2-7, with D possibly being TRBD1 or TRBD2 (5 bases each). Trimming left V 5 bases short and J 4 bases short, with 12 bases between. The germline V gene encodes CDR1 SGHTA and CDR2 FQGTGA. This CDR3 is built from 13 residues. CDR3 DNA: TGTGCCAGCAGCCAGGGAGTAGGGTACGAGCAGTACTTC. This encodes CASSQGVGYEQYF.

This clonotype was recorded at least ten times. The rearrangement uses TRBV5-6 and TRBJ2-3; D gene unclear. The V end lost 2 bases, the J end lost 3 bases, and 7 bases lay between the germline ends. The CDR3 extends over 13 amino acids. In germline, CDR1 is SGHDT, CDR2 YYEEEE. The CDR3 DNA sequence: TGTGCCAGCAGCTTCGTAGGGACAGATACGCAGTATTTT. It specifies CASSFVGTDTQYF.

This clonotype is classed as medium-sized. The chain is built from TRBV10-3 and TRBJ2-2; no clear D gene. The CDR3 sequence is 12 residues long. Per the germline V gene, CDR1 is ENHRY and CDR2 is SYGVKD. Trimming took 2 bases from V and 6 from J, leaving 4 bases between them. CDR3 DNA sequence: TGTGCCATCAGTGAGGCAGCCGGGGAGCTGTTTTTT. Translating it yields CAISEAAGELFF.

This clonotype was observed many times. The V and J genes are TRBV12-3 or TRBV12-4 and TRBJ2-1; 7 positions agree with TRBD2. V shed 0 bases and J 8 bases; nucleotides not matched to a gene: 7. This CDR3 spans 15 amino acids. The CDR3 nucleotides are TGTGCCAGCAGTTTAGCGGGAGGGGCGGGTGATGAGCAGTTCTTC. It specifies CASSLAGGAGDEQFF.

This clonotype was seen ten or more times. The chain combines TRBV6-1 with TRBJ2-7; either TRBD1 or TRBD2 may supply D (5 bases each). Germline CDR1 is MNHNS and CDR2 is SASEGT. Between the trimmed V and J ends, which lost 3 bases and 3 bases, there was a span of 15 bases. The CDR3 contains 15 residues. This CDR3 is CASSEETGRVYEQYF. CDR3 DNA sequence: TGTGCCAGCAGTGAGGAAACGGGACGGGTCTACGAGCAGTACTTC.

With regard to this clonotype: The junction departs from germline at one end; a sequencing error may be responsible. The chain combines TRBV7-7 with TRBJ2-3; TRBD2 matches at 7 bases. Looked up from germline, CDR1 is SSHAT and CDR2 is FNYEAQ (reference sequence). This CDR3 is built from 13 residues. The DNA of the CDR3 is TGTGCTAGCAGCGCTAGCGGAACAGATACGCAGTATTTT. Translation: CASSASGTDTQYF.

This clonotype is labeled medium-sized. The chain uses TRBV20-1 and TRBJ2-1; D is unclear. CDR1 and CDR2 from the germline V gene are DFQATT and SNEGSKA (reference sequence). This CDR3 comprises 14 residues. The V gene lost 3 bases and the J gene lost 1 base, with 10 bases spanning the gap. Here the CDR3 DNA reads TGCAGTGCTAGCCCCTTAGTATCCTACAATGAGCAGTTCTTC. Its protein is CSASPLVSYNEQFF.

This clonotype occurred many times. The V gene is TRBV6-5, the J gene TRBJ1-5, with no clear D. Trimming took off 6 bases at V and 7 bases at J, with 13 bases between the two ends. The germline gives CDR1 MNHEY, CDR2 SVGAGI. The CDR3 length is 13 residues. For the CDR3, the DNA is TGTGCCAGCAGATATACCAGAGACCAGCCCCAGCATTTT. It yields the protein CASRYTRDQPQHF.